This passage covers 23 T cell receptor beta chains from one sample sequenced in a study of CD8+ T cells in alopecia areata. Treatment given: oral pan-JAK inhibitor, 5-10 mg twice daily. Extraction and reverse transcription of RNA yielded cDNA as the sequencing template. Clones were read by immunoSEQ multiplex PCR, and TCRdb kept only the in-frame ones, dropping some. The sample lists 270,000 or so clones; more than 45% were seen once. Sequenced here: CD4+ T cells sorted from blood, sampled at week 24, from a patient treated with tofacitinib. Receptor source: a human donor with alopecia areata.

The chain recombines TRBV2 with TRBJ2-5; D is unresolved. The CDR3 is made up of 13 amino acids. Trimming removed 10 bases from V and 1 base from J, with 13 bases in between. Germline-derived CDR1 and CDR2 are SNHLY and FYNNEI. The CDR3 DNA is TGTGCCACTAACGGGCGGCTCCAAGAGACCCAGTACTTC. Translated: CATNGRLQETQYF.

Ten or more counts support this clone. The chain recombines TRBV7-8 with TRBJ1-2; possibly TRBD1 for D (5 bases). Germline CDR1 SGHVS, CDR2 FQNEAQ. Deletions cut 11 bases from V and 8 bases from J, with 18 bases between. This CDR3 comprises 12 residues. For the CDR3, the DNA is TGTGCCGGAAAGGCGGCAGGGCTCGGCTACACCTTC. Amino acids: CAGKAAGLGYTF.

This sequence joins TRBV6-5 and TRBJ2-7; TRBD1 aligns across 8 bases. This CDR3 has 16 amino acids. With V trimmed by 4 bases and J by 7 bases, 15 bases remained unmatched. Germline CDR1 MNHEY, CDR2 SVGAGI. The CDR3 bases are TGTGCCAGCAGTTCCGACTCGCGAGGGGACAGGCGGGAGCAGTACTTC. This sequence encodes CASSSDSRGDRREQYF.

The chain employs TRBV30 and TRBJ2-5; D not resolved. V gave up 4 bases and J gave up 3 bases, with 0 bases separating them. Per germline, CDR1 GTSNPN and CDR2 SVGIG (reference sequence). The CDR3 spans 9 residues. The CDR3 DNA sequence: TGTGCCTGGAAAGAGACCCAGTACTTC. Amino acids: CAWKETQYF.

This clone was seen only once. The V gene is TRBV6-1, the J gene TRBJ1-2; D unclear. Trimming pared 4 bases from V and 4 bases from J, leaving 10 bases between. The CDR3 contains 13 residues. Germline CDR1 MNHNS, CDR2 SASEGT. CDR3 DNA: TGTGCCAGCAGTGTCCGGGCCCTCTATGGCTACACCTTC. Encoded protein: CASSVRALYGYTF.

The chain joins TRBV29-1 to TRBJ2-5, with TRBD1 identical over 7 bases. Germline trimming cut 7 bases from V and 1 base from J; bases unmatched to any gene: 6. Germline V gene lookup returns CDR1 SQVTM and CDR2 ANQGSEA. This CDR3 spans 13 amino acids. The CDR3 protein is CSGRTGPQETQYF. CDR3 DNA: TGCAGCGGGCGGACAGGCCCCCAAGAGACCCAGTACTTC. Together with reference TRBV29-1 and TRBJ2-5, the CDR3 gives the full variable domain: SAVISQKPSRDICQRGTSLTIQCQVDSQVTMMFWYRQQPGQSLTLIATANQGSEATYESGFVIDKFPISRPNLTFSTLTVSNMSPEDSSIYLCSGRTGPQETQYFGPGTRLLVL.

V usage is TRBV7-9 and J usage is TRBJ2-5; D unclear. Germline V lookup: CDR1 SEHNR, CDR2 FQNEAQ (reference sequence). The V end was cut by 5 bases, the J end by 2 bases, with 0 bases between. The CDR3 has 10 residues. In DNA, the CDR3 is TGTGCCAGCAGCCAAGAGACCCAGTACTTC. Translating it yields CASSQETQYF.

This clone has more than one count but fewer than ten. The J gene is TRBJ2-1, the V gene TRBV30, with 7 bases identical to TRBD1. The J segment lost 8 bases and the V segment lost 0 bases, leaving 7 bases of the junction unmatched. Germline V gene data show CDR1 as GTSNPN and CDR2 as SVGIG (reference sequence). This CDR3 is built from 14 residues. For the CDR3, the DNA is TGTGCCTGGAGTGTAGGGGGACAGATCCATGAGCAGTTCTTC. Translated, it gives CAWSVGGQIHEQFF.

This clone was seen repeatedly, ten times or more. J is TRBJ2-3 and V is TRBV7-9; a possible D gene is TRBD1 (5 bases). The V gene's germline CDR1 is SEHNR and CDR2 FQNEAQ (reference sequence). CDR3 length: 15 amino acids. Trimming cost V 1 base and J 3 bases, with 11 bases left between them. CDR3 nucleotide sequence: TGTGCCAGCAGCTTAGGCAGGGAAAGTACAGATACGCAGTATTTT. It translates to CASSLGRESTDTQYF. Looking up the rest from reference TRBV7-9 and TRBJ2-3 gives the full variable domain: DTGVSQNPRHKITKRGQNVTFRCDPISEHNRLYWYRQTLGQGPEFLTYFQNEAQLEKSRLLSDRFSAERPKGSFSTLEIQRTEQGDSAMYLCASSLGRESTDTQYFGPGTRLTVL.

V is TRBV30 and J is TRBJ2-5; a weak D match, TRBD1 (5 bases). V was shortened by 2 bases and J by 4 bases, with 11 bases between the two germline ends. Germline values: CDR1 GTSNPN, CDR2 SVGIG (reference sequence). This CDR3 is 13 amino acids long. The CDR3 region is CAWSIGVGETQYF. DNA of the CDR3: TGTGCCTGGAGTATAGGGGTAGGAGAGACCCAGTACTTC.

This clone has only a few counts. The rearrangement uses TRBV27 and TRBJ2-3, with 11 positions matching TRBD2. The length of the CDR3 is 16 residues. V lost 4 bases, J lost 0 bases, and 3 bases stayed unmatched. CDR1 MNHEY and CDR2 SMNVEV come from the germline V gene (reference sequence). CDR3 region: CASSWLAGGSTDTQYF. CDR3 sequence (DNA): TGTGCCAGCAGTTGGCTAGCGGGGGGTAGCACAGATACGCAGTATTTT.

This clone has more than one count but fewer than ten. The CDR3 coding sequence is TGTGCCAGCCAGGGGAGCGGTGGCGGGTCCTACGAGCAGTACTTC. This translates into CASQGSGGGSYEQYF. The chain links TRBV6-6 to TRBJ2-7; maybe TRBD1 (6 bases). This CDR3 has 15 residues. The germline V gene encodes CDR1 MNHNY and CDR2 SVGAGI (reference sequence). V lost 8 bases, J lost 1 base, and 18 bases lay in between.

This clone was counted between two and nine times. The chain recombines TRBV19 with TRBJ1-1; TRBD1 aligns across 7 bases. Germline V gene data show CDR1 as LNHDA and CDR2 as SQIVND (reference sequence). The V segment lost 6 bases and the J segment 3 bases; nucleotides outside the gene matches: 7. The CDR3 has 14 residues. The CDR3 DNA is TGTGCCAGTAGCAGGGGGGGACAGCACACTGAAGCTTTCTTT. It encodes CASSRGGQHTEAFF.

CDR3 coding DNA: TGTGCCAGCAGCTTAGCGGGGCCCGGCACAGATACGCAGTATTTT. Protein sequence: CASSLAGPGTDTQYF. V usage is TRBV5-4 and J usage is TRBJ2-3; 7 bases fit TRBD2. The CDR3 consists of 15 residues. Germline trimming cut 2 bases from V and 1 base from J; bases unmatched to any gene: 4. Germline loops: CDR1 SGHNT, CDR2 YYREEE (reference sequence).

The chain joins TRBV6-5 to TRBJ1-6, with D uncertain. With 4 bases removed from V and 7 bases from J, the gap between germline ends came to 5 bases. The CDR3 has 12 residues. Per germline, CDR1 MNHEY and CDR2 SVGAGI. The CDR3 loop is CASSSGNSPLHF. The CDR3 DNA follows: TGTGCCAGCAGTTCAGGAAATTCACCCCTCCACTTT.

The chain is built from TRBV11-2 and TRBJ2-7, with 7 bases matching TRBD1. The CDR3 runs 15 residues. V shed 3 bases and J 2 bases; nucleotides not matched to a gene: 7. Germline CDR1 reads SGHAT; CDR2 reads FQNNGV. This CDR3 is CASSFRWDSPYEQYF. Written as DNA, the CDR3 is TGTGCCAGCAGCTTTAGGTGGGACAGCCCCTACGAGCAGTACTTC.

This clone was detected once. The chain couples TRBV9 to TRBJ2-5; possible D gene TRBD2, 6 bases. Trimming took 0 bases from V and 2 from J, leaving 14 bases between them. The CDR3 has 16 residues. CDR1 is SGDLS, CDR2 YYNGEE, per germline. CDR3 loop: CASSVAGGTQQETQYF. In nucleotides, the CDR3 is TGTGCCAGCAGCGTAGCTGGAGGGACTCAGCAAGAGACCCAGTACTTC.

The chain links TRBV6-1 to TRBJ2-6; a weak D match, TRBD2 (6 bases). Germline V lookup: CDR1 MNHNS, CDR2 SASEGT. The CDR3 is made up of 18 amino acids. With 3 bases removed from V and 4 bases from J, the gap between germline ends came to 19 bases. CDR3 amino acids: CASSERFPRDSGANVLTF. The CDR3 DNA reads as TGTGCCAGCAGTGAGAGGTTTCCCCGGGACTCCGGGGCCAACGTCCTGACTTTC.

This clone was found a few times. This sequence joins TRBV15 and TRBJ2-7, with 9 nucleotides matching TRBD1. Trimming removed 0 bases from V and 4 bases from J; junction bases left unmatched: 1. Germline V CDR1 and CDR2: LNHNV, YYDKDF (reference sequence). The CDR3 totals 14 residues. The CDR3 spells CATSREGQGYEQYF. CDR3 nucleotide sequence: TGTGCCACCAGCAGAGAAGGACAGGGGTACGAGCAGTACTTC. The variable domain in full, completed from reference TRBV15 and TRBJ2-7, reads DAMVIQNPRYQVTQFGKPVTLSCSQTLNHNVMYWYQQKSSQAPKLLFHYYDKDFNNEADTPDNFQSRRPNTSFCFLDIRSPGLGDTAMYLCATSREGQGYEQYFGPGTRLTVT.

The chain is built from TRBV30 and TRBJ2-7; possible D gene TRBD2, 5 bases. V lost 5 bases and J 0 bases, leaving 14 bases between the germline ends. Germline V gene lookup returns CDR1 GTSNPN and CDR2 SVGIG (reference sequence). The CDR3 consists of 14 residues. The CDR3 loop is CAWRVLGSSYEQYF. The DNA for the CDR3 is TGTGCCTGGCGAGTTCTAGGGAGCTCCTACGAGCAGTACTTC.

The chain carries TRBV15 and TRBJ2-7; 7 nucleotides match TRBD1. J was trimmed by 6 bases and V by 0 bases; bases with no gene match: 11. Per germline, CDR1 LNHNV and CDR2 YYDKDF (reference sequence). The CDR3 has 16 residues. The DNA for the CDR3 is TGTGCCACCAGCAGAGATATAGGGACAGTGGCGTCCGAGCAGTACTTC. This sequence encodes CATSRDIGTVASEQYF.

Remarks on this clone: The same CDR3 arises from other DNA sequences in this sample as well. The V call is TRBV29-1, the J call TRBJ2-1, with D unclear. The CDR3 spans 13 residues. The V gene lost 6 bases and the J gene lost 0 bases, with 9 bases spanning the gap. Germline V gene sequence: CDR1 SQVTM, CDR2 ANQGSEA. The CDR3: CSVQESSYNEQFF. The CDR3 DNA is TGCAGCGTCCAGGAGAGCTCCTACAATGAGCAGTTCTTC.

To note about this clone: The sample has other DNA sequences that encode this CDR3 too. This rearrangement joins TRBV10-3 to TRBJ2-7; no firm D call. The germline CDR1 and CDR2 sequences are ENHRY and SYGVKD. The CDR3 is 11 residues long. Trimming shortened V by 4 bases and J by 3 bases, and 4 bases separated the two germline ends. The DNA for the CDR3 is TGTGCCATCAGTGGAAGCTACGAGCAGTACTTC. This translates into CAISGSYEQYF.